Shown below are 8 T cell receptor beta chains from a single sample sequenced in a study of CD4 and CD8 cells across lung adenocarcinoma regions. TCRdb independently ran MiXCR on the PCR reads; one entry per CDR3 protein. The sample records roughly 20,000 distinct CDR3 sequences, approximately 49% being singletons. The specimen sequenced was CD8+ T cells from the center of a lung tumor. These receptor sequences come from a female donor with lung adenocarcinoma. The CD4 and CD8 labels of this study may be unreliable.

The chain is built from TRBV11-2 and TRBJ2-1; D may be TRBD2 (6 bases). The better agreement between TRBJ2-7 and the DNA end casts doubt on the J call. The germline V gene encodes CDR1 SGHAT and CDR2 FQNNGV. The CDR3 runs 14 residues. The CDR3 nucleotides read TGTGCCAGCAACTCCTTCGGGAGTTCCCCCGAGCAGTACTTC. It translates to CASNSFGSSPEQYF.

As to this clonotype: The junction departs from germline at one end; a sequencing error may be responsible. The chain joins TRBV6-1 to TRBJ2-3; 8 bases map to TRBD2. Germline assignment: CDR1 MNHNS and CDR2 SASEGT. The CDR3 contains 15 residues. The CDR3 DNA is TGTGCCAGCAAAAAGACGGGGGGGGGCACCGAGACGCTGTATTTT. Amino acid sequence: CASKKTGGGTETLYF.

A remark on this clonotype: At one of its ends the junction is not consistent with the germline gene, which may arise from a read error. The chain couples TRBV10-2 to TRBJ2-3; D uncertain. There are 13 residues in the CDR3. CDR1 is WSHSY, CDR2 SAAADI, per germline. This chain's CDR3 is CASQAASTDKQYF. The CDR3 region has the DNA TGTGCCAGCCAGGCTGCCAGCACAGATAAGCAGTATTTC.

This clonotype is judged medium-sized. V and J are TRBV10-2 and TRBJ2-1; 7 nucleotides agree with TRBD1. Gene TRBJ2-7 matches the end of the DNA better, so the J call may be wrong. The CDR3 spans 12 residues. CDR1 is WSHSY and CDR2 is SAAADI in the germline V gene. The CDR3 region is CASGTDRDEQYF. DNA for the CDR3: TGCGCCAGCGGAACAGACAGGGACGAGCAGTACTTC.

Notes on this clonotype: One end of the junction varies from germline; a read error may be responsible. The chain links TRBV27 to TRBJ2-1, with D tentatively TRBD1 or TRBD2 (6 bases each). CDR3 length: 16 residues. Per the germline V gene, CDR1 is MNHEY and CDR2 is SMNVEV (reference sequence). CDR3 nucleotide sequence: TGTGCCAGCAGCTCTCCGGGGGCTGGCGGGACTTATACGCAGTTCTTT. This translates into CASSSPGAGGTYTQFF.

This clonotype was detected a few times. The rearrangement links TRBV9 to TRBJ2-5, with D unresolved. Trimming cost V 4 bases and J 0 bases, with 13 bases left between them. CDR1 is SGDLS, CDR2 YYNGEE, per germline. CDR3 length equals 15 residues. The CDR3 bases are TGTGCCAGCAGCTATAAAGTGGGAAACCAAGAGACCCAGTACTTC. Its protein product is CASSYKVGNQETQYF. Together with reference TRBV9 and TRBJ2-5, the CDR3 gives the full variable domain: DSGVTQTPKHLITATGQRVTLRCSPRSGDLSVYWYQQSLDQGLQFLIQYYNGEERAKGNILERFSAQQFPDLHSELNLSSLELGDSALYFCASSYKVGNQETQYFGPGTRLLVL.

Comments on this clonotype: The germline gene is not matched at one end of the junction; a read error may be the cause. The rearrangement joins TRBV27 to TRBJ2-4; the D gene is possibly TRBD2 (6 bases). The CDR3 runs to 15 residues. Germline CDR1 is MNHEY and CDR2 is SMNVEV (reference sequence). CDR3 sequence (DNA): TGTGCCAGCAGGCCGGGGGTGGGAGTCAAAGACATTCAGTACTTT. It codes for CASRPGVGVKDIQYF.

Points on this clonotype: The junction departs from the called germline gene at one end, perhaps through a read error. The rearrangement joins TRBV12-3 or TRBV12-4 to TRBJ2-3; D ambiguous. CDR3 length: 14 amino acids. CDR3 nucleotide sequence: TGTGCGAGCAGTGGGATTGGTTTATACGATACGCAGTATTTT. Its protein is CASSGIGLYDTQYF.